This TCR beta chain appears in the sequencing data of a study of CD8+ T cells in alopecia areata (dated 2018 in TCRdb). About the study as a whole: The treated patients took part in an open-label pilot trial in which moderate-to-severe alopecia areata was treated with oral tofacitinib at 5 to 10 mg twice daily. RNA came from the PAXgene miRNA kit for fixed scalp, the miRNeasy kit for PBMCs, and the RNeasy kit for mouse skin. Scalp clonality was compared across normal scalp (n=4), patchy alopecia areata scalp (n=8), and alopecia totalis/universalis scalp (n=8). Amplification of TCRbeta CDR3 regions was done by immunoSEQ multiplex PCR using 35 Vbeta forward primers and 13 Jbeta reverse primers. Biopsies were taken from tofacitinib-treated patients at baseline and at 4 and 24 weeks of treatment, and a later scalp biopsy was taken in several of the tofacitinib-treated patients. The study used high-throughput TCRbeta sequencing to examine T cell clonal expansion in alopecia areata, in both the C3H/HeJ mouse model and human patients. Scalp tissue and sorted CD4+ and CD8+ peripheral blood T cells from patchy and totalis/universalis alopecia areata patients and from healthy controls were covered by human TCRbeta sequencing. Tofacitinib was given for 6 to 18 months, followed by 6 months of follow-up off drug to assess delayed response and recurrence. Points the paper makes about the study in general: Unlike mouse skin, which is dominated by gammadelta T cells, normal human skin has resident alphabeta T cells that are also sequenced, and this complicates analysis of the scalp TCR repertoire. Higher clonality and more expanded CD8+ clones were observed in lesional scalp than in normal scalp, particularly in alopecia totalis/universalis, a finding suggestive of antigenic drive. TCR sequences shared between patients were less clear than in mice, possibly partly because of HLA diversity in the patient population.

There are 15 amino acids in the CDR3, from cysteine to phenylalanine inclusive. Solely the CDR3 DNA is kept, with 45 bases framed from the first base. Between the V and J ends, shortened by 4 bases and 7 bases respectively, the junction contains 16 bases. The germline V gene provides CDR1 SGHDN and CDR2 FVKESK. The method was the immunoSEQ multiplex PCR assay. To provide template for TCR sequencing, every sample had RNA extracted and reverse transcribed into cDNA. SuperScript III was used for first-strand cDNA synthesis, primed with a 2:1 mix of oligo-dT and random hexamers. Amplification bias was assessed with a synthetic immune receptor repertoire, and residual bias was removed computationally. The authors processed their data as follows. Raw reads were preprocessed to remove errors, and CDR3 was defined according to IMGT conventions as the region from the conserved cysteine to phenylalanine. Clonality was computed as 1 minus the Shannon entropy, with the entropy normalized by log2 of the number of productive unique TCRs. Scalp TCRbeta sequences were cross-referenced with sorted blood CD4 and CD8 repertoires so that the CD4 or CD8 identity of scalp clones could be inferred. As stored in TCRdb, this immuneACCESS dataset retains in-frame rearrangements with V and J assigned. A fraction of the clones does not appear; measured against another copy, unresolved V genes explain less than half of the discrepancy, and the remainder lacks a known reason. V and J calls and clone size are as listed in that table; D and trimming were resolved from the DNA. The sample table holds roughly 170,000 clones, of which 59% were seen once. Of the sample, over 12% falls within the top ten clones.

There are a few counts of this clone. Its antigen is still unknown. Base quality data are lacking; no much larger clone is found one base away. Interpreted using the paper, the time point label stands for: baseline before oral tofacitinib. Lesional scalp punch biopsies and peripheral blood were obtained from alopecia areata patients. After PBMCs were isolated by density centrifugation and stained for CD3, CD4 and CD8, a FACSAria was used to sort CD4+ and CD8+ T cells. The input for sequencing was CD4+ T cells sorted from blood, taken at week 0. This TCR was sampled from a human donor with alopecia areata. The sequence joins TRBV14 to TRBJ1-4; 5 matching bases give a weak D call of TRBD1. The nucleotide sequence is TGTGCCAGCAGCCTCGTCGCAGGGCGGATTGAAAAACTGTTTTTT. It translates as CASSLVAGRIEKLFF.